The following is a TCR beta chain sequence with its context. RNA transcripts served as the template for amplifying TCR beta CDR3 regions. The HTBI primer set drove a first-round RT-PCR of the TCR CDR3. TCRdb independently ran MiXCR on the multiplex PCR reads; one entry per CDR3 protein. The table includes roughly 580,000 distinct CDR3 sequences, 46% detected once. The data were obtained in a study of T cells in Graves' hyperthyroidism and ophthalmopathy. The ends lost 6 bases at V and 2 bases at J; junction bases unmatched: 7. The CDR3 has 15 residues. The germline V gene has CDR1 LNHDA and CDR2 SQIVND (reference sequence).

The specimen sequenced was peripheral blood or thyroid tissue (not recorded which). V gene TRBV19 combines with J gene TRBJ2-7; 10 bases line up with TRBD2. This receptor was identified in a woman under 30 with Graves' hyperthyroidism. The CDR3 nucleotides read TGTGCCAGTAGCCCTAGCGGGAGCTCTACCTACGAGCAGTACTTC. It is translated as CASSPSGSSTYEQYF.